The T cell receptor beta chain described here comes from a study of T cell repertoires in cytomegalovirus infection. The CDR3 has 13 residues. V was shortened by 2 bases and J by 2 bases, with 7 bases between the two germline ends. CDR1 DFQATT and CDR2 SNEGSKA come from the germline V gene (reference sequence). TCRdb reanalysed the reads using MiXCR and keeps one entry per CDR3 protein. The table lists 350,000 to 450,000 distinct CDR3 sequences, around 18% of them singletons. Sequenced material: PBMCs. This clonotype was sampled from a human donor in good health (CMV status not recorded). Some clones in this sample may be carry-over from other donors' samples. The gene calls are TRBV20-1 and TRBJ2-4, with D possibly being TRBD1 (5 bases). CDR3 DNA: TGCAGTGCTAGACAGGGTTCCAAAAACATTCAGTACTTC. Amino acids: CSARQGSKNIQYF.